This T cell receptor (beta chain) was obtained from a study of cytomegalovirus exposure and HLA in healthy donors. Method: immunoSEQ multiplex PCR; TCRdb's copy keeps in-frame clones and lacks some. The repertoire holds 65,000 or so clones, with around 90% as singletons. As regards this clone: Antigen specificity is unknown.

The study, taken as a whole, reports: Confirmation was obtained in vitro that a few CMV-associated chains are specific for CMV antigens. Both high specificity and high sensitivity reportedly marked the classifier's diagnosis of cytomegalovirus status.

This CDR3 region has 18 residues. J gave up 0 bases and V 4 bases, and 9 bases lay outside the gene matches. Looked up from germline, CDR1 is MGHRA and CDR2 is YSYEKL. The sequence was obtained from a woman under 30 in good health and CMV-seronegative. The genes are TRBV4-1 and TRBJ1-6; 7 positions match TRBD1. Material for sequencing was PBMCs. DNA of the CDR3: TGCGCCAGCAGCCGAGCACGGCGGGACAGCTCCTATAATTCACCCCTCCACTTT. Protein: CASSRARRDSSYNSPLHF.